This passage covers 16 T cell receptor beta chains from one sample sequenced in a study of T cells in Graves' hyperthyroidism and ophthalmopathy. The TCR beta CDR3 regions underwent amplification using RNA transcripts as the source. An initial round of RT-PCR targeting the TCR CDR3 relied on the HTBI primer set. From the multiplex PCR reads, TCRdb called clonotypes with MiXCR, one entry per CDR3 protein. The sample holds fewer than 250,000 distinct CDR3 sequences, 16% seen once. Sequencing input: blood. All receptors derive from a woman under 30 with Graves' ophthalmopathy.

The chain has TRBV29-1 and TRBJ1-2; 10 bases fit TRBD1. V was clipped by 7 bases and J by 0 bases; unmatched bases: 2. Germline assignment: CDR1 SQVTM and CDR2 ANQGSEA. The CDR3 spans 13 residues. CDR3 DNA sequence: TGCAGCGACGGACAGGGGGCTAACTATGGCTACACCTTC. As protein: CSDGQGANYGYTF.

This clonotype was counted at least ten times. The V and J genes are TRBV4-1 and TRBJ1-1, with a tentative D call TRBD1 (6 bases). Per germline, CDR1 MGHRA and CDR2 YSYEKL. Trimming left V 6 bases short and J 1 base short, with 12 bases between. The CDR3 is 14 residues long. Here the CDR3 DNA reads TGCGCCAGCAGAGGGGGGACCCGGAACACTGAAGCTTTCTTT. Translating it yields CASRGGTRNTEAFF.

This clonotype showed up many times. The rearrangement joins TRBV20-1 to TRBJ2-1, with D perhaps matching TRBD2 (6 bases). CDR1 and CDR2 from the germline V gene are DFQATT and SNEGSKA (reference sequence). Trimming cost V 3 bases and J 0 bases, with 18 bases left between them. This CDR3 is built from 17 residues. CDR3 amino acids: CSARGISQRVSYNEQFF. The CDR3 DNA follows: TGCAGTGCTAGGGGGATTTCTCAGCGGGTCTCCTACAATGAGCAGTTCTTC.

This clonotype has at least ten counts. This chain connects TRBV28 to TRBJ2-3; possible D gene TRBD1, 6 bases. V lost 7 bases and J lost 0, with 14 bases in between. The CDR3 is made up of 15 amino acids. Germline CDR1 reads MDHEN; CDR2 reads SYDVKM. CDR3 nucleotide sequence: TGTGCCAGCAATCCTGGGACAACTAGCACAGATACGCAGTATTTT. This translates into CASNPGTTSTDTQYF. The variable domain in full, with the rest retrieved from reference TRBV28 and TRBJ2-3, is DVKVTQSSRYLVKRTGEKVFLECVQDMDHENMFWYRQDPGLGLRLIYFSYDVKMKEKGDIPEGYSVSREKKERFSLILESASTNQTSMYLCASNPGTTSTDTQYFGPGTRLTVL.

The chain has TRBV6-2 or TRBV6-3 and TRBJ2-2, with 14 bases fitting TRBD2. The CDR3 length is 17 residues. With 2 bases clipped from V and 5 bases from J, the junction kept 4 bases outside the gene matches. CDR1 and CDR2 from the germline V gene are MNHEY and SVGEGT. The CDR3 region is CASSYPGLAGGTGELFF. Here the CDR3 DNA reads TGTGCCAGCAGTTACCCCGGACTAGCGGGAGGTACCGGGGAGCTGTTTTTT.

A single count supports this clonotype. The chain joins TRBV11-2 to TRBJ2-7, with TRBD2 matching over 11 bases. This CDR3 contains 17 residues. The ends lost 1 base at V and 0 bases at J; junction bases unmatched: 5. From germline, CDR1 is SGHAT and CDR2 FQNNGV. The CDR3 here is CASSLAFGTSGSYEQYF. As DNA, the CDR3 is TGTGCCAGCAGCTTAGCGTTTGGGACTAGCGGCTCCTACGAGCAGTACTTC.

This clonotype was picked up many times. The gene calls are TRBV29-1 and TRBJ2-1; 10 nucleotides line up with TRBD2. V shed 7 bases and J 4 bases; nucleotides not matched to a gene: 13. This CDR3 comprises 16 residues. CDR1 SQVTM and CDR2 ANQGSEA come from the germline V gene. CDR3 loop: CSAWGPLAGEYNEQFF. The CDR3 coding sequence is TGCAGCGCGTGGGGACCGCTAGCGGGAGAGTACAATGAGCAGTTCTTC.

This clonotype was seen ten or more times. This chain joins TRBV3-1 and TRBJ2-3; the match to TRBD2 covers 10 bases. In germline, CDR1 is LGHDT, CDR2 YNNKEL (reference sequence). This CDR3 is built from 18 residues. J gave up 0 bases and V 4 bases, and 10 bases lay outside the gene matches. CDR3 in DNA: TGTGCCAGCAGCCCAGGGCCAGGACTAGCGGCTAGCACAGATACGCAGTATTTT. Translating gives CASSPGPGLAASTDTQYF.

This chain joins TRBV11-2 and TRBJ1-6, with D maybe TRBD1 (5 bases). Trimming shortened V by 4 bases and J by 4 bases, and 11 bases separated the two germline ends. The CDR3 sequence is 15 residues long. The germline gives CDR1 SGHAT, CDR2 FQNNGV. CDR3 residues: CASSWGTAYNSPLHF. The CDR3 DNA is TGTGCCAGCAGCTGGGGGACTGCGTATAATTCACCCCTCCACTTT.

This clonotype was counted at least ten times. V gene TRBV20-1 combines with J gene TRBJ1-5; 7 positions match TRBD1. Germline CDR1 is DFQATT and CDR2 is SNEGSKA (reference sequence). This CDR3 is built from 15 residues. V gave up 6 bases and J gave up 2 bases; unmatched junction bases: 10. CDR3 nucleotides: TGCAGTGCCCCTGAACAGGGGATCGGCAATCAGCCCCAGCATTTT. Amino acid sequence: CSAPEQGIGNQPQHF.

The chain links TRBV5-8 to TRBJ2-3, with D perhaps matching TRBD1 or TRBD2 (6 bases each). Per germline, CDR1 SGHTS and CDR2 YDEGEE. Trimming took off 1 base at V and 2 bases at J, with 11 bases between the two ends. CDR3 length: 15 residues. Here the CDR3 DNA reads TGTGCCAGCAGCTTGATCGGGGGCATCACAGATACGCAGTATTTT. The encoded protein is CASSLIGGITDTQYF.

In this sample, this clonotype turned up many times. The chain carries TRBV28 and TRBJ1-1; possible D gene TRBD1, 5 bases. Germline V CDR1 and CDR2: MDHEN, SYDVKM. The CDR3 is made up of 12 amino acids. V lost 7 bases and J 6 bases, leaving 12 bases between the germline ends. The CDR3 nucleotides read TGTGCCAGCACTCAGGGCGGGTCTGAAGCTTTCTTT. Translating it yields CASTQGGSEAFF.

On this clonotype itself: At one of its ends the junction is not consistent with the germline gene, which may arise from a read error. The genes are TRBV16 and TRBJ1-6, with 9 bases fitting TRBD1. Germline assignment: CDR1 KGHSY and CDR2 FQNENV. The CDR3 spans 17 residues. As DNA, the CDR3 is TGTGCCAACAGCCAACCCGTGACAGGGGGGTATAATTCACCCCTCCACTTT. Its translation is CANSQPVTGGYNSPLHF.

The genes are TRBV28 and TRBJ2-7, with TRBD1 matching over 12 bases. Germline CDR1 is MDHEN and CDR2 is SYDVKM. The CDR3 covers 17 residues. Losses at the gene ends were 5 bases for V and 2 bases for J; bases not matched to a gene: 10. The CDR3 here is CASSPLRDRGRPYEQYF. CDR3 bases: TGTGCCAGCAGTCCCCTGAGGGACAGGGGGCGGCCCTACGAGCAGTACTTC.

A word on this clonotype: A much larger clone sits a single nucleotide away, making a read error possible. This chain links TRBV10-3 with TRBJ1-2; D gene unclear. Germline lookup yields CDR1 ENHRY and CDR2 SYGVKD. The CDR3 loop spans 13 amino acids. Here the CDR3 reads CTISESYNYGYTF. The DNA for the CDR3 is TGTACCATCAGTGAGAGTTACAACTATGGCTACACCTTC.

CDR3 sequence: CASSSTRTLHSGNTIYF. The CDR3, as DNA: TGTGCCAGCAGCTCAACCAGGACCCTCCACTCTGGAAACACCATATATTTT. The chain carries TRBV5-5 and TRBJ1-3; D is undetermined. The CDR3 loop spans 17 amino acids. The V end lost 3 bases, the J end lost 0 bases, and 16 bases lay between the germline ends. Germline V gives CDR1 SGHKS, CDR2 YYEKEE (reference sequence).